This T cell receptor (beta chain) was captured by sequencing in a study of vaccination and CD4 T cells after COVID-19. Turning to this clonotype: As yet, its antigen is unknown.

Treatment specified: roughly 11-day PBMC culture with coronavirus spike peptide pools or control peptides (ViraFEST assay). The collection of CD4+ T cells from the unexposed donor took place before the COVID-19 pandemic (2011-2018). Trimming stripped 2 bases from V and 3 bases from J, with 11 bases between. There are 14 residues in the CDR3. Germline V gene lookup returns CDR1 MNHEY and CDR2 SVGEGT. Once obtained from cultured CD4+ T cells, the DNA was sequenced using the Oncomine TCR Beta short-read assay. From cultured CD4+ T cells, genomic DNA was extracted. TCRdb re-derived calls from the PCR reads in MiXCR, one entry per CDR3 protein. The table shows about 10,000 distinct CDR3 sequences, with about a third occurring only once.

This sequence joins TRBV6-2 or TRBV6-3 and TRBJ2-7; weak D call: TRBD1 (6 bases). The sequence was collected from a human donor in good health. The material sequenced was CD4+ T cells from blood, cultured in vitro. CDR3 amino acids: CASSYLDSGYEQYF. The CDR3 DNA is TGTGCCAGCAGTTACCTGGACAGTGGCTACGAGCAGTACTTC.